The 25 T cell receptor beta chains in this list originate from one sample, sequenced in a study of cytomegalovirus exposure and HLA in healthy donors. Vbeta (60) and Jbeta (13) primers were used in the PCR. Profiled with immunoSEQ multiplex PCR; TCRdb holds only in-frame clones, not every one. Among around 130,000 clones listed, 75% to 85% were seen once. The sample taken for sequencing was PBMCs. All receptors come from a girl aged 2 to 10 in good health and CMV-seronegative.

The chain couples TRBV7-2 to TRBJ2-1; 10 nucleotides agree with TRBD2. CDR3 size: 17 residues. Trimming at V came to 5 bases and at J to 7 bases, leaving 14 bases not matched to a gene. In germline, CDR1 is SGHTA, CDR2 FQGNSA. The CDR3 region is CASSRLLLAGGYNEQFF. In DNA, the CDR3 is TGTGCCAGCAGCCGCCTCCTGTTAGCGGGGGGTTATAATGAGCAGTTCTTC.

This chain uses TRBV7-2 with TRBJ1-5, with D maybe TRBD1 (6 bases). V was clipped by 1 base and J by 6 bases, with 13 bases between them. The CDR3 is made up of 15 amino acids. The germline V gene has CDR1 SGHTA and CDR2 FQGNSA. CDR3 region: CASSLESGVGQPQHF. CDR3 nucleotides: TGTGCCAGCAGCTTAGAGTCAGGGGTGGGTCAGCCCCAGCATTTT.

V is TRBV25-1 and J is TRBJ1-5; D possibly corresponds to TRBD1 (5 bases). Trimming pared 3 bases from V and 8 bases from J, leaving 11 bases between. The CDR3 consists of 13 residues. Germline V gene lookup returns CDR1 MGHDK and CDR2 SYGVNS. The CDR3 DNA sequence: TGTGCCAGCAGTGAGGCAGGAGGGGAGCCCCAGCATTTT. It codes for CASSEAGGEPQHF.

The chain carries TRBV5-4 and TRBJ2-1; D remains ambiguous. V gave up 2 bases and J gave up 4 bases, with 13 bases separating them. The CDR3 is 15 residues long. CDR1 and CDR2 (germline): SGHNT, YYREEE (reference sequence). The CDR3 region has the DNA TGTGCCAGCAGCTTAGCCCATTCAGGATACAATGAGCAGTTCTTC. As protein: CASSLAHSGYNEQFF.

The chain carries TRBV6-4 and TRBJ1-2; D might be TRBD1 (5 bases). Per the germline V gene, CDR1 is MRHNA and CDR2 is SNTAGT. V dropped 3 bases and J dropped 7 bases, with 21 bases sitting between them. The CDR3 totals 16 residues. CDR3 region: CASSEQAQVPQRGYTF. As DNA, the CDR3 is TGTGCCAGCAGTGAACAAGCACAGGTTCCTCAACGTGGCTACACCTTC.

This clone was counted once. V and J are TRBV7-8 and TRBJ2-1, with 11 bases identical to TRBD2. CDR1 and CDR2 (germline): SGHVS, FQNEAQ. This CDR3 region has 17 residues. Trimming cost V 1 base and J 2 bases; bases outside gene matches: 4. Here the CDR3 reads CASSLGGGLAAYNEQFF. Here the CDR3 DNA reads TGTGCCAGCAGCTTAGGAGGGGGACTAGCGGCCTACAATGAGCAGTTCTTC.

The chain carries TRBV19 and TRBJ2-7, with 9 bases fitting TRBD1. J was trimmed by 3 bases and V by 4 bases; bases with no gene match: 13. The CDR3 is 17 amino acids. CDR1 and CDR2 (germline): LNHDA, SQIVND (reference sequence). The CDR3 region has the DNA TGTGCCAGTAGTAGTCCTAATACCGGGACAGGGCTCTACGAGCAGTACTTC. Translation: CASSSPNTGTGLYEQYF.

There are a few counts of this clone. V usage is TRBV27 and J usage is TRBJ2-7, with TRBD1 as a possible D gene (5 bases). The CDR3 spans 16 residues. V lost 3 bases, J lost 1 base, and 16 bases lay in between. Germline V CDR1 and CDR2: MNHEY, SMNVEV (reference sequence). The CDR3 sequence is CASSFLGAPKSYEQYF. CDR3 bases: TGTGCCAGCAGTTTTTTAGGGGCCCCGAAATCCTACGAGCAGTACTTC.

This chain joins TRBV15 and TRBJ1-1, with D unclear. The CDR3 is 13 residues long. The germline gives CDR1 LNHNV, CDR2 YYDKDF (reference sequence). Deletions cut 1 base from V and 3 bases from J, with 6 bases between. The CDR3: CATSRGSYTEAFF. The CDR3 DNA reads as TGTGCCACCAGCAGAGGTTCTTACACTGAAGCTTTCTTT.

V and J are TRBV29-1 and TRBJ1-2; D might be TRBD1 (6 bases). The CDR3 runs to 13 residues. Trimming left V 3 bases short and J 3 bases short, with 11 bases between. Germline CDR1 is SQVTM and CDR2 is ANQGSEA. The CDR3 DNA follows: TGCAGCGTTGATGGTGAGGGGGACTATGGCTACACCTTC. Translation gives CSVDGEGDYGYTF.

This sequence joins TRBV27 and TRBJ2-1, with 8 bases identical to TRBD2. Germline-derived CDR1 and CDR2 are MNHEY and SMNVEV (reference sequence). The ends lost 6 bases at V and 0 bases at J; junction bases unmatched: 7. CDR3 size: 16 residues. The CDR3: CASSLLAASSYNEQFF. Written as DNA, the CDR3 is TGTGCCAGCAGCCTACTAGCGGCAAGCTCCTACAATGAGCAGTTCTTC.

The rearrangement links TRBV29-1 to TRBJ2-1; 10 positions agree with TRBD1. CDR1 is SQVTM and CDR2 is ANQGSEA in the germline V gene. The CDR3 totals 14 residues. J was trimmed by 4 bases and V by 5 bases; bases with no gene match: 5. The CDR3 here is CSVRTGGFYNEQFF. As DNA, the CDR3 is TGCAGCGTTAGGACAGGGGGTTTTTACAATGAGCAGTTCTTC.

The sample holds one count of this clone. This chain links TRBV2 with TRBJ2-1, with 9 bases aligning to TRBD2. The J segment lost 8 bases and the V segment lost 8 bases, leaving 10 bases of the junction unmatched. Germline V CDR1 and CDR2: SNHLY, FYNNEI. CDR3 size: 14 residues. Here the CDR3 reads CASVGGRAVDEQFF. The CDR3 DNA reads as TGTGCCAGCGTCGGCGGGAGGGCCGTGGATGAGCAGTTCTTC.

The V gene is TRBV19, the J gene TRBJ2-7; 9 nucleotides agree with TRBD2. The V segment lost 4 bases and the J segment 7 bases; nucleotides outside the gene matches: 8. CDR1 and CDR2 (germline): LNHDA, SQIVND (reference sequence). The CDR3 has 14 amino acids. The CDR3, as DNA: TGTGCCAGTAGTAAATTAGCGGGAGCCGAAGAGCAGTACTTC. Amino acids: CASSKLAGAEEQYF.

V and J are TRBV27 and TRBJ2-1, with TRBD2 as a possible D gene (7 bases). The germline V gene has CDR1 MNHEY and CDR2 SMNVEV (reference sequence). The CDR3 is 15 residues long. V was pared by 2 bases and J by 6 bases, with 14 bases between. CDR3: CASSLGGGGGNEQFF. CDR3 bases: TGTGCCAGCAGTTTAGGCGGGGGAGGGGGCAATGAGCAGTTCTTC.

V is TRBV5-4 and J is TRBJ1-4, with D maybe TRBD1 (6 bases). Germline CDR1 and CDR2: SGHNT and YYREEE (reference sequence). Trimming took off 4 bases at V and 0 bases at J, with 13 bases between the two ends. CDR3 length: 16 amino acids. The CDR3 is CASSRGQPATNEKLFF. In nucleotides, the CDR3 is TGTGCCAGCAGCCGAGGACAGCCTGCAACTAATGAAAAACTGTTTTTT.

The V call is TRBV7-6, the J call TRBJ2-6; 7 positions match TRBD1. CDR3 length equals 17 residues. V shed 8 bases, J shed 0 bases, and the junction held 10 bases outside the gene matches. In germline, CDR1 is SGHVS, CDR2 FNYEAQ. The CDR3 coding sequence is TGTGCCAGCGGATCGGGACAGTTGAACTCTGGGGCCAACGTCCTGACTTTC. It is translated as CASGSGQLNSGANVLTF.

The gene calls are TRBV7-9 and TRBJ2-1, with 9 positions matching TRBD2. Unmatched junction bases numbered 1, after V lost 1 base and J lost 0 bases. This CDR3 is 16 amino acids long. The V gene's germline CDR1 is SEHNR and CDR2 FQNEAQ (reference sequence). This CDR3 reads CASSLVSGGSYNEQFF. DNA of the CDR3: TGTGCCAGCAGCTTAGTTAGCGGGGGCTCCTACAATGAGCAGTTCTTC.

The chain joins TRBV6-1 to TRBJ2-6; D ambiguous. Germline V gene sequence: CDR1 MNHNS, CDR2 SASEGT. Trimming shortened V by 6 bases and J by 0 bases, and 9 bases separated the two germline ends. The CDR3 totals 15 residues. The CDR3 region is CASRAEVSGANVLTF. The CDR3 region has the DNA TGTGCCAGCAGGGCCGAAGTCTCTGGGGCCAACGTCCTGACTTTC.

V and J are TRBV4-3 and TRBJ2-1; TRBD1 is a possible D gene (5 bases). This CDR3 has 15 amino acids. With 3 bases removed from V and 6 bases from J, the gap between germline ends came to 15 bases. Per the germline V gene, CDR1 is LGHNA and CDR2 is YSLEER. The CDR3 DNA follows: TGCGCCAGCAGCCACACAGGAGCAGTGGGCAATGAGCAGTTCTTC. Translation gives CASSHTGAVGNEQFF.

This rearrangement joins TRBV2 to TRBJ1-6; TRBD1 agrees at 10 bases. Losses at the gene ends were 6 bases for V and 9 bases for J; bases not matched to a gene: 17. Germline assignment: CDR1 SNHLY and CDR2 FYNNEI. There are 18 residues in the CDR3. The CDR3 loop is CASSLLTPGQGNSSPLHF. Written as DNA, the CDR3 is TGTGCCAGCAGCCTACTTACGCCGGGACAGGGGAACTCTTCACCCCTCCACTTT.

This chain connects TRBV15 to TRBJ2-1, with 7 bases that match TRBD2. This CDR3 is 12 amino acids long. The V gene's germline CDR1 is LNHNV and CDR2 YYDKDF (reference sequence). The V gene end was trimmed by 6 bases and the J gene end by 7 bases; junction bases not matched to a gene: 3. The CDR3 DNA reads as TGTGCCACCAGTGGGGGGGGGAATGAGCAGTTCTTC. It yields the protein CATSGGGNEQFF.

This chain links TRBV2 with TRBJ2-3; tentative D call: TRBD1 (5 bases). V lost 8 bases to trimming and J lost 2 bases, with 14 bases between them. CDR1 is SNHLY, CDR2 FYNNEI, per germline. This CDR3 contains 14 residues. CDR3 in amino acids: CASRDRDHTDTQYF. The CDR3 coding sequence is TGTGCCAGCCGCGACAGAGATCACACAGATACGCAGTATTTT.

J is TRBJ2-7 and V is TRBV9, with TRBD2 matching over 9 bases. Germline CDR1 and CDR2: SGDLS and YYNGEE. The CDR3 is made up of 17 amino acids. V trimming: 0 bases; J trimming: 2 bases; junction bases outside the gene matches: 9. CDR3 residues: CASSVAAGLAGTYEQYF. The CDR3 nucleotides read TGTGCCAGCAGCGTAGCAGCTGGGCTAGCGGGAACCTACGAGCAGTACTTC.

This CDR3 is CASSLDLAGGPSDTQYF. For the CDR3, the DNA is TGTGCCAGCAGCTTAGATCTAGCGGGGGGGCCGTCAGATACGCAGTATTTT. The chain combines TRBV7-2 with TRBJ2-3; 12 nucleotides line up with TRBD2. This CDR3 spans 17 amino acids. Germline loops: CDR1 SGHTA, CDR2 FQGNSA. The junction had 6 bases not matched to a gene; V was cut back by 1 base and J by 4 bases.